The T cell receptor beta chain described here comes from a study of control samples from healthy donors and cancer patients. This table comes from immunoSEQ multiplex PCR, and its TCRdb copy is limited to in-frame clones, with some not included. The sample records about 28,000 clones, roughly 91% being singletons. V lost 3 bases and J lost 1, with 9 bases in between. The CDR3 totals 13 residues. The germline CDR1 and CDR2 sequences are DFQATT and SNEGSKA (reference sequence). The sequence was obtained from a man aged 45-65 years with lung cancer. Specimen: PBMCs. The chain links TRBV20-1 to TRBJ1-1; D unresolved. The CDR3 DNA sequence: TGCAGTGCTAGTGTCAACCCGAACACTGAAGCTTTCTTT. It encodes CSASVNPNTEAFF.